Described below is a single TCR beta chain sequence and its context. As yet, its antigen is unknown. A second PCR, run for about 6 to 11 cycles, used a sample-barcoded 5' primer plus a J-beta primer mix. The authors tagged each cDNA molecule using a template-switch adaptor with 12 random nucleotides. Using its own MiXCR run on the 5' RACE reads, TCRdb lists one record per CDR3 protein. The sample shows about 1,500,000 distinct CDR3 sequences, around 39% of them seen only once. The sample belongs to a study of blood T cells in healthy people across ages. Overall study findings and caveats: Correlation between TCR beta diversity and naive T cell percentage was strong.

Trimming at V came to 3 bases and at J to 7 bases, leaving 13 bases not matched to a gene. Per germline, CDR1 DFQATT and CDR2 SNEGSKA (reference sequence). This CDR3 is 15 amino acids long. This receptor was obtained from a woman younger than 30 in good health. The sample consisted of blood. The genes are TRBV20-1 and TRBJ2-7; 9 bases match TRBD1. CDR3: CSARRAGTGWGEQYF. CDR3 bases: TGCAGTGCTAGGAGAGCCGGGACAGGGTGGGGGGAGCAGTACTTC.